This TCR beta chain was documented in a study of T cell responses to AZD1222 COVID-19 vaccine. The repertoire was sequenced with immunoSEQ multiplex PCR; TCRdb's copy has only in-frame clones and lacks some. The sample records about 160,000 clones, roughly nine tenths being singletons. Between the trimmed V and J ends, which lost 6 bases and 8 bases, there was a span of 22 bases. The CDR3 extends over 15 amino acids. CDR1 and CDR2 from the germline V gene are SNHLY and FYNNEI. General study findings and limits: Just a handful of AZD1222 recipients were seropositive at baseline.

About this clone itself: Its antigen is not known.

Material: peripheral blood, obtained on day 0 of AZD1222 vaccination. The sequence was obtained from an adult in good health. The J gene is TRBJ1-2, the V gene TRBV2; weak D call: TRBD1 (6 bases). CDR3 amino acids: CASRATATGMRGYTF. The CDR3 nucleotides read TGTGCCAGCAGGGCCACAGCCACAGGGATGAGAGGCTACACCTTC.